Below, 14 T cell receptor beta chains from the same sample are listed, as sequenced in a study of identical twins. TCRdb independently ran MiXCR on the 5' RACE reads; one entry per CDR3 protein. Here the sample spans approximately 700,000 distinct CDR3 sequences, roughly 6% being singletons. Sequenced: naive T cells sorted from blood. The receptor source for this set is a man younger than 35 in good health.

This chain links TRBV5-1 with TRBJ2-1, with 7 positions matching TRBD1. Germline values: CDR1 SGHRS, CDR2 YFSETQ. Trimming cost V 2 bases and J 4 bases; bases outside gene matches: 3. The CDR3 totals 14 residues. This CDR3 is CASSFPGQYNEQFF. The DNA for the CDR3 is TGCGCCAGCAGCTTCCCGGGACAGTACAATGAGCAGTTCTTC. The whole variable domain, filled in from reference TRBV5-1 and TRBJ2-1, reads KAGVTQTPRYLIKTRGQQVTLSCSPISGHRSVSWYQQTPGQGLQFLFEYFSETQRNKGNFPGRFSGRQFSNSRSEMNVSTLELGDSALYLCASSFPGQYNEQFFGPGTRLTVL.

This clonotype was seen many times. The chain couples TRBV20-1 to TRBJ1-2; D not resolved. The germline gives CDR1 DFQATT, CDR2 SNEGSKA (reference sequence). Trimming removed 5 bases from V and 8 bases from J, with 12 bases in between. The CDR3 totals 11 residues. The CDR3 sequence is CSAVPILGYTF. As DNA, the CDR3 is TGCAGTGCTGTACCAATCTTGGGCTACACCTTC.

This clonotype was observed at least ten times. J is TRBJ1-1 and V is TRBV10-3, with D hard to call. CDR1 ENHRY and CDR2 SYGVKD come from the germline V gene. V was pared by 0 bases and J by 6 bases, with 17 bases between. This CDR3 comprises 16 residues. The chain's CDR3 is CAISESGQVSGAEAFF. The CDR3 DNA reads TGTGCCATCAGTGAGTCCGGGCAGGTTTCGGGCGCTGAAGCTTTCTTT.

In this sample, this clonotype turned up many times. DNA for the CDR3: TGTGCCAGCAGTTTGACAGGGGGCCAGTCTCGGGAGACCCAGTACTTC. It codes for CASSLTGGQSRETQYF. V and J are TRBV12-3 or TRBV12-4 and TRBJ2-5; 10 bases align to TRBD1. CDR3 length: 16 amino acids. Germline trimming cut 3 bases from V and 5 bases from J; bases unmatched to any gene: 9.

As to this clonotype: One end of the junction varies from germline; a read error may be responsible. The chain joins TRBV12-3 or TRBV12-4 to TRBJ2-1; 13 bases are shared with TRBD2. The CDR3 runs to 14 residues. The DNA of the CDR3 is TGTGCCAGCAGTCTGACTAGCGGGAGGAATGGGCAGTTCTTC. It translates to CASSLTSGRNGQFF.

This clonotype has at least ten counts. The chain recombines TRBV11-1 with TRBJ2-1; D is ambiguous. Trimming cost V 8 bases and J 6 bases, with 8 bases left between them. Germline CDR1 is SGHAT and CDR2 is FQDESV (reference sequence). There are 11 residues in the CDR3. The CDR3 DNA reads TGTGCCAGCGGGATTAGCAATGAGCAGTTCTTC. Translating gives CASGISNEQFF. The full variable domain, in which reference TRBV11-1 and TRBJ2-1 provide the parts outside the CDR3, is EAEVAQSPRYKITEKSQAVAFWCDPISGHATLYWYRQILGQGPELLVQFQDESVVDDSQLPKDRFSAERLKGVDSTLKIQPAELGDSAMYLCASGISNEQFFGPGTRLTVL.

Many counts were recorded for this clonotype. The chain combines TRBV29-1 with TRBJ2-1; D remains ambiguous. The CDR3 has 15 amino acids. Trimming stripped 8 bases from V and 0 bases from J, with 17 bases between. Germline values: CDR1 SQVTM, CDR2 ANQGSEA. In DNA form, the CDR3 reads TGCAGCACCCTCTGGGCCTCTAGCTCCTACAATGAGCAGTTCTTC. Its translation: CSTLWASSSYNEQFF.

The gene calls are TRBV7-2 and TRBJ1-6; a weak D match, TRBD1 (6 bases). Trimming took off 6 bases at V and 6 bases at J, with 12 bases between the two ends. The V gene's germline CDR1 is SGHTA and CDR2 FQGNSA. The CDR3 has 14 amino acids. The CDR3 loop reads CASRPQGRNSPLHF. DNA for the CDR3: TGTGCCAGCAGACCCCAGGGGCGTAATTCACCCCTCCACTTT.

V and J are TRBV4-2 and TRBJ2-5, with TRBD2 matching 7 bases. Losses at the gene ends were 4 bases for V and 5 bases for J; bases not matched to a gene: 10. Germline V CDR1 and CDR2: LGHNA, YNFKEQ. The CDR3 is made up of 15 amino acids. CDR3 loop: CASSRFGGGLETQYF. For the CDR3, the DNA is TGTGCCAGCAGCCGCTTTGGGGGAGGGTTGGAGACCCAGTACTTC.

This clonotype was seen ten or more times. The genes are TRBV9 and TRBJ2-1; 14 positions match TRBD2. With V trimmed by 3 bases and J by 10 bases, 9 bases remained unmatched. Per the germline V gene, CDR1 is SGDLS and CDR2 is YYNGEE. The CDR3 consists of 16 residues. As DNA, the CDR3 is TGTGCCAGCAGCGAGAGACTAGCGGGAGGGCCTGGCGAGCAGTTCTTC. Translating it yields CASSERLAGGPGEQFF.

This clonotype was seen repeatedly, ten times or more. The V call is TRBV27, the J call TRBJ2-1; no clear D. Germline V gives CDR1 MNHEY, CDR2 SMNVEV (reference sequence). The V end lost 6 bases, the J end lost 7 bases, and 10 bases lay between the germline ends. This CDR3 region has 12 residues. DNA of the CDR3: TGTGCCAGCAGAATCCTAGGAAATGAGCAGTTCTTC. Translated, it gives CASRILGNEQFF.

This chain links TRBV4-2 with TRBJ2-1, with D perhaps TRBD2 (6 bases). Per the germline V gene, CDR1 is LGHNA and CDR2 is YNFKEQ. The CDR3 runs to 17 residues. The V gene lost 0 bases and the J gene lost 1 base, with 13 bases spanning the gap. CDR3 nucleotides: TGTGCCAGCAGCCAAGAGATCGACGGGGGATCCTACAATGAGCAGTTCTTC. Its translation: CASSQEIDGGSYNEQFF.

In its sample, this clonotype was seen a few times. Here the CDR3 reads CASSADPFSGTGGEKLFF. The CDR3 bases are TGTGCCAGCAGTGCGGATCCATTTTCCGGGACAGGGGGCGAAAAACTGTTTTTT. This chain connects TRBV25-1 to TRBJ1-4; the match to TRBD1 covers 12 bases. Germline-derived CDR1 and CDR2 are MGHDK and SYGVNS. Trimming removed 4 bases from V and 8 bases from J; junction bases left unmatched: 14. The CDR3 is 18 residues long.

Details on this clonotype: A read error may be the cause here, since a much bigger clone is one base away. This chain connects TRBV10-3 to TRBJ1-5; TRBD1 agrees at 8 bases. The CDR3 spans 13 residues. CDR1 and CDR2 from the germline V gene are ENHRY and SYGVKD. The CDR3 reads CAISTDRDQPHHF. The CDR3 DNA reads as TGTGCCATCAGTACGGACAGGGATCAGCCCCACCATTTT.